A selection of T cell receptor beta chains follows, all from one sample in a study of blood T cell repertoires in COVID-19. Profiling relied on immunoSEQ multiplex PCR, and the TCRdb table lists in-frame clones only, not all of them. Here the sample spans about 210,000 clones, around 83% being singletons. Input material: PBMCs or T cells enriched from blood (not recorded which). The origin of the receptors is a woman aged 35 to 49 in a cohort exposed to, infected with or recovered from COVID-19 (not recorded which). Each CDR3 is given with its conserved first and last residue. The order of the fields is clone size, J gene, V gene, D gene, CDR3 DNA, CDR3 protein. D genes are given only for firm matches. A row's size may be missing; if present it is once, few, many or a size class.

-	TRBJ2-1	TRBV6-6	-	TGTGCCAGCAGTTACTCTAGAAGCCGCAATGAGCAGTTCTTC	CASSYSRSRNEQFF
-	TRBJ2-7	TRBV7-9	TRBD2	TGTGCCAGCAGCCACCTGAGCGGGGATGAACCCTACGAGCAGTACTTC	CASSHLSGDEPYEQYF
once	TRBJ2-7	TRBV19	-	TGTGCCAGTAGTATACAGGGCCGGTACGAGCAGTACTTC	CASSIQGRYEQYF
once	TRBJ1-4	TRBV4-1	-	TGCGCCAGCAGCCGCATACAGGGCACTAATGAAAAACTGTTTTTT	CASSRIQGTNEKLFF
-	TRBJ1-3	TRBV24-1	-	TGTGCCACCAGTGCCAACTCAGGTGCTGGAAACACCATATATTTT	CATSANSGAGNTIYF
once	TRBJ1-1	TRBV5-6	-	TGTGCCAGCAGCTTGGATGCAGGGTGGGACACTGAAGCTTTCTTT	CASSLDAGWDTEAFF
-	TRBJ2-3	TRBV13	-	TGTGCCAGCACGCGCGGGGACCTCGGAGATACGCAGTATTTT	CASTRGDLGDTQYF
-	TRBJ1-6	TRBV4-1	-	TGCGCCAGCAGCCAAGTCGAATCGGTCGATTCACCCCTCCACTTT	CASSQVESVDSPLHF
-	TRBJ1-4	TRBV9	-	TGTGCCAGCAGCGGACAGGAAAACCCAGAAAAACTGTTTTTT	CASSGQENPEKLFF
-	TRBJ1-3	TRBV9	TRBD1	TGTGCCAGCAGCCCAGACAGGGGGCGCATCGCCGGAAACACCATATATTTT	CASSPDRGRIAGNTIYF
-	TRBJ2-7	TRBV4-2	-	TGTGCCAGCAGCCAAGAGGTTACTCTAAGCTCCTACGAGCAGTACTTC	CASSQEVTLSSYEQYF
-	TRBJ1-3	TRBV11-2	-	TGTGCCAGCAGCTTAATTGCGGGAGGCGGGTCTGGAAACACCATATATTTT	CASSLIAGGGSGNTIYF
-	TRBJ1-3	TRBV29-1	-	TGCAGCGTTGTCACTTCTGGAAACACCATATATTTT	CSVVTSGNTIYF
-	TRBJ2-1	TRBV4-2	TRBD2	TGTGCCAGCAGCCAAGCGGGGGGGCACAATGAGCAGTTCTTC	CASSQAGGHNEQFF
-	TRBJ2-7	TRBV5-4	TRBD1	TGTGCCAGCAGCTCAAGAGGCGACAGGGTGATCCACGAGCAGTACTTC	CASSSRGDRVIHEQYF
-	TRBJ2-2	TRBV27	TRBD2	TGTGCCAGCAGTTTCCGGACTAGCGGGACCGGGGAGCTGTTTTTT	CASSFRTSGTGELFF
-	TRBJ1-2	TRBV27	-	TGTGCCAGCAGTTTATCTAGGGGGGGAGGCTATGGCTACACCTTC	CASSLSRGGGYGYTF
-	TRBJ2-2	TRBV2	-	TGTGCCAGCAGTGCCCTACAGGGTAGTCACGGGGAGCTGTTTTTT	CASSALQGSHGELFF
-	TRBJ1-1	TRBV6-5	-	TGTGCCAGCAGTCACCCTGGGGGGGCCGAAGCTTTCTTT	CASSHPGGAEAFF
once	TRBJ2-7	TRBV27	-	TGTGCCAGCTTGGGCCAGGGAAGCTCCTACGAGCAGTACTTC	CASLGQGSSYEQYF
-	TRBJ1-5	TRBV11-2	-	TGTGCCAGCAGCTTAGATACCCTATCGGGGCAGCCCCAGCATTTT	CASSLDTLSGQPQHF
-	TRBJ1-6	TRBV4-1	-	TGCGCCAGCAGCCAAGAATTTAACAGGGTCAGAGTTTGGCGTTCACCCCTCCACTTT	CASSQEFNRVRVWRSPLHF
-	TRBJ2-7	TRBV7-2	-	TGTGCCAGCGGAACAGGAAGGGCCTACGAGCAGTACTTC	CASGTGRAYEQYF
-	TRBJ1-2	TRBV3-1/TRBV3-2	TRBD1	TGTGCCAGCAGCCAACCGGGACAGGGGAGTGGCTACACCTTC	CASSQPGQGSGYTF
-	TRBJ2-7	TRBV19	-	TGTGCCAGTAGTATCCGCGGGGCGGGCGGGGAGCAGTACTTC	CASSIRGAGGEQYF
-	TRBJ2-1	TRBV5-1	TRBD2	TGCGCCAGCAGCTTGGTGACTAGCGGGGCCTACAATGAGCAGTTCTTC	CASSLVTSGAYNEQFF
-	TRBJ2-4	TRBV28	-	TGTGCCAGCAGTCTCCTCGGCGGGGAATTAGCCAAAAACATTCAGTACTTC	CASSLLGGELAKNIQYF
-	TRBJ1-1	TRBV5-5	TRBD1	TGTGCCAGCAGCAACAGGGGGCGGAACACTGAAGCTTTCTTT	CASSNRGRNTEAFF
-	TRBJ2-7	TRBV7-9	TRBD1	TGTGCCAGCAGCTTAACAGGGGACGAGCAGTACTTC	CASSLTGDEQYF
-	TRBJ1-5	TRBV13	-	TGTGCCAGCAGCTTAACCGCAACAAGCAATCAGCCCCAGCATTTT	CASSLTATSNQPQHF
-	TRBJ2-1	TRBV4-1	TRBD2	TGCGCCAGCAGCCAAGAACTAGCGGGCTACAATGAGCAGTTCTTC	CASSQELAGYNEQFF
-	TRBJ2-3	TRBV27	-	TGTGCCAGCAGTTTATGGACAGTCGCGGATACGCAGTATTTT	CASSLWTVADTQYF
-	TRBJ2-7	TRBV4-1	-	TGCGCCAGCAGCCTCATAGGCCCCACCGAGGCCAAGTACTTC	CASSLIGPTEAKYF
-	TRBJ2-5	TRBV7-2	TRBD2	TGTGCCAGCAGCTTACATATCGTGCGGGAGATCTCTGGCCAAGAGACCCAGTACTTC	CASSLHIVREISGQETQYF
-	TRBJ2-2	TRBV5-1	-	TGCGCCAGCAGCTTGAGCCCCGCACGAGGCACCGGGGAGCTGTTTTTT	CASSLSPARGTGELFF
-	TRBJ1-6	TRBV5-6	TRBD1	TGTGCCAGCAGCGGGAGGGACAGGCGGCGGCTCCACTTT	CASSGRDRRRLHF
-	TRBJ1-5	TRBV19	-	TGTGCCAGTAGTATATACGTCCAGGGCAATCAGCCCCAGCATTTT	CASSIYVQGNQPQHF
-	TRBJ2-6	TRBV27	-	TGTGCCAGCAGTGATACAATCTCTGGGGCCAACGTCCTGACTTTC	CASSDTISGANVLTF
-	TRBJ2-7	TRBV28	-	TGTGCCAGCAGTGAAACAGGGACCTACGAGCAGTACTTC	CASSETGTYEQYF
-	TRBJ2-5	TRBV5-6	-	TGTGCCAGCAACTCCGGGGGACGTCGTGGGGAGACCCAGTACTTC	CASNSGGRRGETQYF
-	TRBJ2-2	TRBV6-5	-	TGTGCCAGCAGTTTCACGGTCCCATTCGGGGAGCTGTTTTTT	CASSFTVPFGELFF
few	TRBJ2-7	TRBV5-1	TRBD2	TGCGCCAGCAGCGGGACTAGCGGGGGGTACGAGCAGTACTTC	CASSGTSGGYEQYF
-	TRBJ2-7	TRBV5-4	TRBD2	TGTGCCAGCAGCTCGCTAACCGGGACTAGTGGAGGCGAGCAGTACTTC	CASSSLTGTSGGEQYF
-	TRBJ1-5	TRBV27	-	TGTGCCAGCAGTTTAGGGGAGAGTTATCAGCCCCAGCATTTT	CASSLGESYQPQHF
-	TRBJ1-1	TRBV10-1	-	TGCGCCAGCAGATCTCGGGGGAACACTGAAGCTTTCTTT	CASRSRGNTEAFF
-	TRBJ2-1	TRBV7-2	-	TGTGCCAGCAGCGTCAGGGAAAGGGTCTACAATGAGCAGTTCTTC	CASSVRERVYNEQFF